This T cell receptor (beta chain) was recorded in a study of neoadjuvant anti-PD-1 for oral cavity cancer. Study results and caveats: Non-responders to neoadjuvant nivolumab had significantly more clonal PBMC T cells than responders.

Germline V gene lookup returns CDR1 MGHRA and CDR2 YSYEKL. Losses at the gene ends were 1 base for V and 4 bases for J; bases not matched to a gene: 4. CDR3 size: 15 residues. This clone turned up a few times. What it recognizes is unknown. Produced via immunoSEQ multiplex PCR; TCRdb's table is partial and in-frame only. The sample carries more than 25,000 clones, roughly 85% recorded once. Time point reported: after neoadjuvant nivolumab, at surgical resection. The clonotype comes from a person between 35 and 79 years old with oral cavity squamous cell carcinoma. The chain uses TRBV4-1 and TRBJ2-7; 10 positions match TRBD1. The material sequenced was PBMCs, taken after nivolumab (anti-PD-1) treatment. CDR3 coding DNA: TGCGCCAGCAGCCAAGTTTGGACAGGGGGTTACGAGCAGTACTTC. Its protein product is CASSQVWTGGYEQYF.